This T cell receptor (beta chain) stems from a study of shared clonotypes between healthy human individuals. The study's findings and limits: Non-shared clonotypes had lower generation probabilities than those shared by all four donors. Shared clonotypes: about 4.6% naive CD4, roughly 4% naive CD8, about 2.5% memory CD4, approximately 0.37% memory CD8.

Only CD45RO-negative cells positively selected for CCR7 counted as naive CD8 cells, so terminally differentiated effector memory CD45RA+ cells were excluded. A word on this clone: Its antigen is still unknown.

Measured with immunoSEQ multiplex PCR; TCRdb has only the in-frame clones, and not every one. The repertoire consists of 2 million or so clones, with less than 95% occurring once and the leading ten covering about 1.1%. This CDR3 region has 17 residues. Germline V gene data show CDR1 as LGHNA and CDR2 as YSLEER. Trimming left V 0 bases short and J 3 bases short, with 18 bases between. The sample consisted of naive CD8+ T cells sorted from blood. The chain joins TRBV4-3 to TRBJ2-7; D uncertain. The clonotype comes from a man aged 18 to 29 in good health. CDR3 coding DNA: TGCGCCAGCAGCCAAGATTCAGAAGGAACAGCGTACTACGAGCAGTACTTC. It specifies CASSQDSEGTAYYEQYF.